Given below is one T cell receptor beta chain in context. Its cognate antigen is unknown. These data belong to a study of cytomegalovirus exposure and HLA in healthy donors. Overall study results and limits: CMV serostatus was the only recorded immune exposure for donors.

Amplification used 60 Vbeta primers and 13 Jbeta primers. Produced via immunoSEQ multiplex PCR; TCRdb's table is partial and in-frame only. The sample shows fewer than 200,000 clones, 76% of them seen only once. Germline CDR1 is SGHNT and CDR2 is YYREEE (reference sequence). The germline V and J ends were trimmed by 4 bases and 4 bases, with 13 bases remaining between them. CDR3 size: 14 residues. The source material was PBMCs. The receptor comes from a female donor in good health and CMV-seronegative. V usage is TRBV5-4 and J usage is TRBJ2-3; possibly TRBD2 for D (5 bases). The CDR3 DNA reads as TGTGCCAGCAGCCCGGGGAGCTCCCCAGATACGCAGTATTTT. Protein sequence: CASSPGSSPDTQYF.